Listed below are T cell receptor beta chains from one sample, sequenced in a study of shared clonotypes between healthy human individuals. TCRdb keeps only in-frame clones here, not all; method: immunoSEQ multiplex PCR. The sample gives around 2.5 million clones, 93% of which show up once; about 0.39% is in the top ten. The sample taken for sequencing was naive CD4+ T cells from PBMCs. The source is a man aged 18 to 30 in good health. Some clones in this sample may be carry-over from other donors' samples. CDR3s include the opening cysteine and the closing phenylalanine or tryptophan. The D gene is left open where the match is weak. Rows give clone size only sometimes, using once, few, many, or a class for an expanded clone.

CDR3 length | J gene | V gene | clone size | D gene | CDR3 protein | CDR3 DNA
14 | TRBJ2-5 | TRBV7-4 | NA | NA | CASTELGLAKTQYF | TGTGCCAGCACCGAGCTAGGCCTAGCAAAGACCCAGTACTTC
15 | TRBJ1-3 | TRBV5-1 | NA | NA | CASSLGDRLGNTIYF | TGCGCCAGCAGCTTGGGTGACAGATTGGGAAACACCATATATTTT
14 | TRBJ2-7 | TRBV7-7 | NA | NA | CASSLPRVSGEQYF | TGTGCCAGCAGCTTACCCCGGGTTTCAGGCGAGCAGTACTTC
13 | TRBJ1-5 | TRBV7-2 | once | NA | CASSPTISQPQHF | TGTGCCAGCAGCCCCACAATTAGTCAGCCCCAGCATTTT
16 | TRBJ2-1 | TRBV2 | NA | NA | CASSDLTASSYNEQFF | TGTGCCAGCAGTGACCTGACAGCGTCCTCCTACAATGAGCAGTTCTTC
14 | TRBJ2-1 | TRBV9 | NA | NA | CASSVDLSYNEQFF | TGTGCCAGCAGCGTAGATCTCTCCTACAATGAGCAGTTCTTC
13 | TRBJ1-5 | TRBV5-1 | few | NA | CASSPTPGQPQHF | TGCGCCAGCAGCCCAACCCCAGGTCAGCCCCAGCATTTT
15 | TRBJ2-7 | TRBV19 | NA | TRBD1 | CASSIATGGRYEQYF | TGTGCCAGTAGTATTGCGACAGGGGGCCGATACGAGCAGTACTTC
14 | TRBJ1-1 | TRBV2 | NA | NA | CASRVRTDHTEAFF | TGTGCCAGCAGGGTAAGGACGGACCACACTGAAGCTTTCTTT
15 | TRBJ2-1 | TRBV7-2 | NA | TRBD2 | CASSLGLAGYNEQFF | TGTGCCAGCAGCTTGGGTCTAGCGGGTTACAATGAGCAGTTCTTC
13 | TRBJ2-1 | TRBV29-1 | NA | NA | CSAYRVAPGEQFF | TGCAGCGCTTACAGGGTGGCCCCTGGAGAGCAGTTCTTC
14 | TRBJ1-1 | TRBV7-9 | NA | NA | CASSLEHKNTEAFF | TGTGCCAGCAGCTTAGAACACAAGAACACTGAAGCTTTCTTT
15 | TRBJ2-7 | TRBV6-1 | once | NA | CASSEAQGGEYEQYF | TGTGCCAGCAGTGAAGCGCAAGGTGGTGAGTACGAGCAGTACTTC
14 | TRBJ2-3 | TRBV6-1 | NA | NA | CASQGRARPDTQYF | TGTGCCAGCCAGGGGAGGGCTCGCCCAGATACGCAGTATTTT
13 | TRBJ1-1 | TRBV27 | once | NA | CASSSLGNTEAFF | TGTGCCAGCAGTTCCCTGGGGAACACTGAAGCTTTCTTT
14 | TRBJ1-5 | TRBV10-3 | NA | NA | CAISESNLGRPQHF | TGTGCCATCAGTGAGTCTAATCTGGGGCGGCCCCAGCATTTT
12 | TRBJ2-3 | TRBV30 | NA | NA | CAWELGTDTQYF | TGTGCCTGGGAACTTGGGACAGATACGCAGTATTTT
15 | TRBJ2-7 | TRBV19 | NA | TRBD2 | CASSIQRGSSYEQYF | TGTGCCAGTAGTATACAGCGGGGAAGCTCCTACGAGCAGTACTTC
17 | TRBJ2-5 | TRBV5-1 | NA | TRBD1 | CASRSLTQGQGKETQYF | TGCGCCAGCAGAAGCCTAACCCAGGGACAGGGGAAGGAGACCCAGTACTTC
14 | TRBJ2-3 | TRBV28 | NA | TRBD2 | CASSSSGPPGGQYF | TGTGCCAGCAGTTCGTCGGGACCCCCGGGAGGGCAGTATTTT
15 | TRBJ2-2 | TRBV29-1 | once | NA | CSVGGPGLNTGELFF | TGCAGCGTTGGAGGTCCGGGTTTGAACACCGGGGAGCTGTTTTTT
15 | TRBJ2-2 | TRBV5-1 | NA | NA | CASSGGHRIAGELFF | TGCGCCAGCAGCGGGGGACACCGTATCGCCGGGGAGCTGTTTTTT
15 | TRBJ2-2 | TRBV5-5 | NA | NA | CASSSGQPNTGELFF | TGTGCCAGCAGCTCGGGACAACCGAACACCGGGGAGCTGTTTTTT
14 | TRBJ1-2 | TRBV5-4 | NA | TRBD1 | CASRPRGGRDGYTF | TGTGCCAGCAGGCCCAGGGGGGGGCGGGATGGCTACACCTTC
16 | TRBJ1-4 | TRBV7-9 | NA | NA | CASSPGVGATNEKLFF | TGTGCCAGCAGCCCAGGGGTCGGGGCAACTAATGAAAAACTGTTTTTT
14 | TRBJ1-4 | TRBV7-2 | once | NA | CASSLGVSGEKLFF | TGTGCCAGCAGCTTAGGGGTGAGCGGGGAAAAACTGTTTTTT
13 | TRBJ2-7 | TRBV2 | NA | NA | CASSENRYYEQYF | TGTGCCAGCAGTGAGAATAGATACTACGAGCAGTACTTC
14 | TRBJ2-5 | TRBV7-2 | NA | NA | CASSLAGTQETQYF | TGTGCCAGCAGCTTAGCGGGAACCCAAGAGACCCAGTACTTC
14 | TRBJ1-3 | TRBV4-2 | NA | NA | CASSVASSGNTIYF | TGTGCCAGCAGCGTTGCGAGCTCTGGAAACACCATATATTTT
17 | TRBJ2-2 | TRBV28 | NA | TRBD1 | CASSPWIRDRETGELFF | TGTGCCAGCAGCCCCTGGATTAGGGACAGGGAAACCGGGGAGCTGTTTTTT
12 | TRBJ1-5 | TRBV2 | NA | TRBD1 | CASSEYRGAQHF | TGTGCCAGCAGTGAGTACAGGGGGGCCCAGCATTTT
13 | TRBJ2-3 | TRBV2 | NA | NA | CASRYYATDTQYF | TGTGCCAGCCGTTATTACGCCACCGATACGCAGTATTTT
15 | TRBJ2-1 | TRBV19 | NA | NA | CASSPGTGSYNEQFF | TGTGCCAGTAGTCCCGGGACCGGTTCCTACAATGAGCAGTTCTTC
16 | TRBJ2-1 | TRBV18 | NA | TRBD2 | CASSPSLAGGHNEQFF | TGTGCCAGCTCACCATCACTAGCGGGAGGCCACAATGAGCAGTTCTTC
15 | TRBJ1-3 | TRBV5-4 | NA | NA | CASSPPPGYGNTIYF | TGTGCCAGCAGCCCCCCCCCAGGTTACGGAAACACCATATATTTT
15 | TRBJ1-2 | TRBV7-5 | NA | NA | CARSFGQALVYGYTF | TGTGCCAGAAGCTTTGGACAGGCCCTAGTCTATGGCTACACCTTC
15 | TRBJ2-1 | TRBV19 | NA | NA | CASSNPGAPYNEQFF | TGTGCCAGTAGTAATCCGGGAGCTCCCTACAATGAGCAGTTCTTC
13 | TRBJ2-2 | TRBV19 | NA | NA | CASSFWNTGELFF | TGTGCCAGTAGTTTTTGGAACACCGGGGAGCTGTTTTTT
15 | TRBJ2-5 | TRBV7-8 | NA | TRBD2 | CASSPFGGSVETQYF | TGTGCCAGCTCCCCCTTCGGGGGGTCAGTAGAGACCCAGTACTTC
14 | TRBJ1-4 | TRBV6-5 | once | TRBD1 | CAAGDRPTGEKLFF | TGTGCCGCAGGGGACAGACCGACTGGGGAAAAACTGTTTTTT
15 | TRBJ1-1 | TRBV2 | few | TRBD1 | CASSENRGRGTEAFF | TGTGCCAGCAGTGAAAACAGGGGGCGCGGCACTGAAGCTTTCTTT
12 | TRBJ1-5 | TRBV28 | NA | NA | CASSRGNQPQHF | TGTGCCAGCTCCAGGGGTAACCAGCCCCAGCATTTT
16 | TRBJ2-1 | TRBV5-4 | NA | TRBD2 | CASSSLAGTGPNEQFF | TGTGCCAGCAGCTCCTTAGCGGGGACGGGGCCCAATGAGCAGTTCTTC
15 | TRBJ2-1 | TRBV28 | NA | NA | CASIAAGRPYNEQFF | TGTGCCAGCATTGCGGCGGGACGACCTTACAATGAGCAGTTCTTC
13 | TRBJ2-7 | TRBV5-1 | NA | NA | CASSSPPVYEQYF | TGCGCCAGCAGCTCCCCGCCCGTATACGAGCAGTACTTC
16 | TRBJ2-2 | TRBV6-1 | NA | TRBD2 | CASSDSGRTNTGELFF | TGTGCCAGCAGTGATAGCGGGAGAACAAACACCGGGGAGCTGTTTTTT
15 | TRBJ2-3 | TRBV2 | once | NA | CASSPQNLEADTQYF | TGTGCCAGCAGTCCTCAGAACCTGGAGGCAGATACGCAGTATTTT
15 | TRBJ2-6 | TRBV28 | NA | NA | CASRSTGSGANVLTF | TGTGCCAGCAGGTCCACAGGCTCGGGGGCCAACGTCCTGACTTTC
14 | TRBJ1-1 | TRBV12-5 | NA | NA | CASGSGAMNTEAFF | TGTGCTAGTGGCTCAGGGGCTATGAACACTGAAGCTTTCTTT
16 | TRBJ1-5 | TRBV28 | NA | NA | CASTSRVKGRQEPQHF | TGTGCCAGCACCTCCCGGGTAAAGGGACGTCAAGAGCCCCAGCATTTT
14 | TRBJ2-7 | TRBV6-5 | NA | TRBD1 | CASSRQGALDEQYF | TGTGCCAGCAGTCGACAGGGGGCACTGGACGAGCAGTACTTC
13 | TRBJ2-7 | TRBV6-1 | once | NA | CASSEIKVLEQYF | TGTGCCAGCAGTGAAATTAAGGTTCTCGAGCAGTACTTC
14 | TRBJ2-1 | TRBV4-1 | once | NA | CASSQPSFTDEQFF | TGCGCCAGCAGCCAACCCTCATTCACCGATGAGCAGTTCTTC
16 | TRBJ2-7 | TRBV28 | once | NA | CASSLISAGFSYEQYF | TGTGCCAGCAGTTTGATCTCCGCGGGGTTCTCCTACGAGCAGTACTTC
12 | TRBJ2-1 | TRBV7-9 | NA | NA | CASSLDGPVLFF | TGTGCCAGCAGCTTAGACGGGCCGGTGCTATTCTTC